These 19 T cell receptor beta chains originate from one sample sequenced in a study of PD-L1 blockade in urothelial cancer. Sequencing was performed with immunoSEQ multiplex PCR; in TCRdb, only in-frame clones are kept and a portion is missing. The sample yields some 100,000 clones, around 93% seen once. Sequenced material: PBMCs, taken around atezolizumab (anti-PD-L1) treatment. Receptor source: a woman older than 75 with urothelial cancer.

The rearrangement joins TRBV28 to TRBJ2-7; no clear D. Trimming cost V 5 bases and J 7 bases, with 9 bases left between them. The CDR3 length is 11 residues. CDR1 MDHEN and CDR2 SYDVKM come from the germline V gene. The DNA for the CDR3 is TGTGCCAGCAGTACAACGAGGGAGCAGTACTTC. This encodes CASSTTREQYF.

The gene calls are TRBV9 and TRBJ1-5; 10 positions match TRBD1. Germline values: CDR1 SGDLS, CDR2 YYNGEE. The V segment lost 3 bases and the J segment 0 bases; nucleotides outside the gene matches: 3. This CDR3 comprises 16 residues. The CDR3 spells CASSAGTGDSNQPQHF. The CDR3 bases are TGTGCCAGCAGCGCCGGGACAGGGGATAGCAATCAGCCCCAGCATTTT.

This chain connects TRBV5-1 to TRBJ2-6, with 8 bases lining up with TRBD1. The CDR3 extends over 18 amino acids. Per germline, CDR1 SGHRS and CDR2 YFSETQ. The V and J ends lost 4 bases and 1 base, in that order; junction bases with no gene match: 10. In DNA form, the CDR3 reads TGCGCCAGCAGCGTAGGACAGGGAGCATGGTCTGGGGCCAACGTCCTGACTTTC. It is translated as CASSVGQGAWSGANVLTF. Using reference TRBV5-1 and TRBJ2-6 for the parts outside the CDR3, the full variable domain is KAGVTQTPRYLIKTRGQQVTLSCSPISGHRSVSWYQQTPGQGLQFLFEYFSETQRNKGNFPGRFSGRQFSNSRSEMNVSTLELGDSALYLCASSVGQGAWSGANVLTFGAGSRLTVL.

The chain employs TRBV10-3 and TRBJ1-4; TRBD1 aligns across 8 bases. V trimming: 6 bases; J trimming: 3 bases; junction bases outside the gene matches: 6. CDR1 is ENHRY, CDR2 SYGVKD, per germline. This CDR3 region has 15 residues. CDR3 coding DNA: TGTGCCATCAGCACGACAGGGGCCCCTAATGAAAAACTGTTTTTT. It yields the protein CAISTTGAPNEKLFF.

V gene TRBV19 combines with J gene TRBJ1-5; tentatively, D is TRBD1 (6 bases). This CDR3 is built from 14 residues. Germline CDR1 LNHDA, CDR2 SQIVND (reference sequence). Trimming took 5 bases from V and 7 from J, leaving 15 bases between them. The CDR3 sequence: CASSAGTSFQPQHF. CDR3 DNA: TGTGCCAGTAGTGCTGGGACATCCTTCCAGCCCCAGCATTTT.

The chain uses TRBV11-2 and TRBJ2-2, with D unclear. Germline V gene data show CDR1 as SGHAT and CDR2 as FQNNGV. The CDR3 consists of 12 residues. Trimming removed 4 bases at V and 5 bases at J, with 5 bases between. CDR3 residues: CASSSNTGELFF. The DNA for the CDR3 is TGTGCCAGCAGCTCCAATACCGGGGAGCTGTTTTTT.

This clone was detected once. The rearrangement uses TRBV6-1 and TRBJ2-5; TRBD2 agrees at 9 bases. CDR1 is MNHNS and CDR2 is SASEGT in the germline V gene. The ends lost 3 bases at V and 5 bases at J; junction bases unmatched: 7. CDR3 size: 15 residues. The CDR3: CASSDGTSGSETQYF. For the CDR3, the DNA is TGTGCCAGCAGTGATGGTACTAGCGGGTCTGAGACCCAGTACTTC.

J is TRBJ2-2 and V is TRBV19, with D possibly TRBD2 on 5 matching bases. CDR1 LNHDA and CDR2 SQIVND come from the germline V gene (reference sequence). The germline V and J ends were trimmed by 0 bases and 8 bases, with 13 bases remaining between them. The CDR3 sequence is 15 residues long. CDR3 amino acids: CASSIEGLSGGELFF. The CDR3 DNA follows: TGTGCCAGTAGTATAGAGGGCCTTTCGGGAGGGGAGCTGTTTTTT.

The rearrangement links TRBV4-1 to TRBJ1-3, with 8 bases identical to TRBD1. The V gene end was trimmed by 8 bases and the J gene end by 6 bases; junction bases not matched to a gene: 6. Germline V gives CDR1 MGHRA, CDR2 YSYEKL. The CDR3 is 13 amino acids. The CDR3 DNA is TGCGCCAGCCGCACGGACAGGGAAAACACCATATATTTT. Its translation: CASRTDRENTIYF.

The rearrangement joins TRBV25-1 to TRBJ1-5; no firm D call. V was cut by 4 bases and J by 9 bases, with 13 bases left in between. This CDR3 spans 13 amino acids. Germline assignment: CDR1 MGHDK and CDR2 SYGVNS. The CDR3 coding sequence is TGTGCCAGCAGTGTTATCTCCGGGTCGCCCCAGCATTTT. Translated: CASSVISGSPQHF.

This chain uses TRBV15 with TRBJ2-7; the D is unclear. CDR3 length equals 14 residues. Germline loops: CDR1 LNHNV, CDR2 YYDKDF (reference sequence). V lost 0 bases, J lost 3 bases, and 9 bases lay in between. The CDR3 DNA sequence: TGTGCCACCAGCAGAGATCGTGTAGTCTACGAGCAGTACTTC. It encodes CATSRDRVVYEQYF.

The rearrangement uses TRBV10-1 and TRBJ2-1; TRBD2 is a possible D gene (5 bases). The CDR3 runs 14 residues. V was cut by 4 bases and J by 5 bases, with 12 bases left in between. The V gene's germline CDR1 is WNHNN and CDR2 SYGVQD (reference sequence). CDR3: CASSGTPGHNEQFF. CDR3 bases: TGCGCCAGCAGTGGGACTCCTGGGCACAATGAGCAGTTCTTC.

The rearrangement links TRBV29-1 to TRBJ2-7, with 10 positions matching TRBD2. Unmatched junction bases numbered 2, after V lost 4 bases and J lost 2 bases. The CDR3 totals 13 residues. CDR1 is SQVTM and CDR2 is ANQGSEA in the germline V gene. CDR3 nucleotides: TGCAGCGTTGCAGCGGGAGGGCCCTACGAGCAGTACTTC. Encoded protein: CSVAAGGPYEQYF.

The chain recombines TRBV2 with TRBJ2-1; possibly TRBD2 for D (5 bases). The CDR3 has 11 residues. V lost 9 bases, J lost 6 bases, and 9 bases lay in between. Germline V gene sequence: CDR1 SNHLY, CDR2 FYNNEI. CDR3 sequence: CASYEGNEQFF. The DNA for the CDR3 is TGTGCCAGTTACGAGGGCAATGAGCAGTTCTTC.

The chain's CDR3 is CASSLLDRDQPQHF. The CDR3 nucleotides read TGTGCCAGCTCCCTCTTGGACAGGGATCAGCCCCAGCATTTT. The chain combines TRBV18 with TRBJ1-5, with 8 bases that match TRBD1. CDR1 and CDR2 from the germline V gene are KGHSH and LQKENI. V was clipped by 6 bases and J by 5 bases; unmatched bases: 6. The CDR3 spans 14 residues.

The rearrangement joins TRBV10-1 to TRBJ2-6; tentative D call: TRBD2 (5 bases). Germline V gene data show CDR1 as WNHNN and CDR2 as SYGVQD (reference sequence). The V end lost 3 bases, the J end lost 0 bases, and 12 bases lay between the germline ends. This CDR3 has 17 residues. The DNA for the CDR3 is TGCGCCAGCAGTGATAGGAAGGGAGACTCTGGGGCCAACGTCCTGACTTTC. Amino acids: CASSDRKGDSGANVLTF.

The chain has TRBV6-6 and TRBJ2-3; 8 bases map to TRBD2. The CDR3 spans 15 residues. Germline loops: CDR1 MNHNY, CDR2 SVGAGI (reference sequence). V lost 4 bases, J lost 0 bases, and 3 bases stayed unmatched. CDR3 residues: CASSLAGSSTDTQYF. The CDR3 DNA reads TGTGCCAGCAGTTTAGCGGGGTCTAGCACAGATACGCAGTATTTT.

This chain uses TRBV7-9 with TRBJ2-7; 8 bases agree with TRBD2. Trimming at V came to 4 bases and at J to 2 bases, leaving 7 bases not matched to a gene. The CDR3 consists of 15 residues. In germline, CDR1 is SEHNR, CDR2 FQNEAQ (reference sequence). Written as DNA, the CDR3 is TGTGCCAGCAGCTCCCTTAGCGGGATTCCCTACGAGCAGTACTTC. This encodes CASSSLSGIPYEQYF. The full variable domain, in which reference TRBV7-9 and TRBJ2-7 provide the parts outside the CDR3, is DTGVSQNPRHKITKRGQNVTFRCDPISEHNRLYWYRQTLGQGPEFLTYFQNEAQLEKSRLLSDRFSAERPKGSFSTLEIQRTEQGDSAMYLCASSSLSGIPYEQYFGPGTRLTVT.

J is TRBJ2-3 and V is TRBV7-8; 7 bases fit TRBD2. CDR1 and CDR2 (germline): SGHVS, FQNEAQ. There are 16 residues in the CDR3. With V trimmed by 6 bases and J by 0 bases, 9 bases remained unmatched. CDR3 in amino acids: CASRNRDYRSTDTQYF. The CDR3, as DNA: TGTGCCAGCAGAAACCGGGACTACAGAAGCACAGATACGCAGTATTTT.